One and the same sample provided the 19 T cell receptor beta chains below, sequenced in a study of blood T cell repertoires in COVID-19. Only in-frame clones appear in the TCRdb table, and some are missing; sequencing was by immunoSEQ multiplex PCR. Altogether some 71,000 clones are present, roughly 90% being singletons, with the ten largest covering roughly 2%. Material: peripheral blood. The receptors were gathered from a man aged 25-45 years with acute or convalescent COVID-19.

This clone was observed a single time. This chain joins TRBV24-1 and TRBJ1-2; maybe TRBD1 (6 bases). The germline V gene has CDR1 KGHDR and CDR2 SFDVKD. CDR3 length equals 14 residues. The ends were cut back, 5 bases at V and 4 bases at J, with 13 bases in the middle. The CDR3 region is CATSGTETLYGYTF. The CDR3 bases are TGTGCCACCAGTGGGACAGAAACGCTCTATGGCTACACCTTC.

The rearrangement joins TRBV2 to TRBJ1-4, with D possibly TRBD1 on 5 matching bases. The CDR3 is 13 residues long. The V end was cut by 10 bases, the J end by 8 bases, with 17 bases between. Germline CDR1 is SNHLY and CDR2 is FYNNEI. The CDR3: CAIQATKGEKLFF. In DNA, the CDR3 is TGTGCCATTCAAGCTACAAAGGGGGAAAAACTGTTTTTT.

By share, this clone counts as large (0.1 to 1%). V and J are TRBV27 and TRBJ2-7, with a weak D call TRBD1 (6 bases). Trimming cost V 10 bases and J 2 bases, with 15 bases left between them. Looked up from germline, CDR1 is MNHEY and CDR2 is SMNVEV (reference sequence). CDR3 length: 13 residues. For the CDR3, the DNA is TGTGCCACCTCCCCGGACAGTCCCTACGAGCAGTACTTC. Protein: CATSPDSPYEQYF.

The gene calls are TRBV4-3 and TRBJ2-1, with 14 nucleotides matching TRBD2. Trimming at V came to 6 bases and at J to 7 bases, leaving 5 bases not matched to a gene. Germline CDR1 LGHNA, CDR2 YSLEER. The CDR3 is 15 residues long. CDR3 protein: CASRHRLAGGNEQFF. For the CDR3, the DNA is TGCGCCAGCAGACACAGACTAGCGGGAGGGAATGAGCAGTTCTTC.

V usage is TRBV6-5 and J usage is TRBJ1-5; D is possibly TRBD1 (5 bases). The CDR3 spans 15 residues. CDR1 is MNHEY, CDR2 SVGAGI, per germline. Trimming pared 7 bases from V and 6 bases from J, leaving 19 bases between. CDR3 protein: CASTFRQTRGQPQHF. The CDR3, as DNA: TGTGCCAGCACCTTTAGACAGACCCGAGGTCAGCCCCAGCATTTT.

The rearrangement links TRBV7-8 to TRBJ1-1; the match to TRBD1 covers 10 bases. The CDR3 contains 15 residues. The junction had 3 bases not matched to a gene; V was cut back by 1 base and J by 4 bases. From germline, CDR1 is SGHVS and CDR2 FQNEAQ. The CDR3 loop reads CASSLGQGASTEAFF. DNA for the CDR3: TGTGCCAGCAGCTTAGGACAGGGGGCGAGCACTGAAGCTTTCTTT.

The chain is built from TRBV7-8 and TRBJ1-2; TRBD1 aligns across 7 bases. The CDR3 is 16 amino acids. Germline V gene lookup returns CDR1 SGHVS and CDR2 FQNEAQ. The junction had 9 bases not matched to a gene; V was cut back by 1 base and J by 4 bases. CDR3: CASSLVTGAGAYGYTF. CDR3 DNA: TGTGCCAGCAGCTTAGTTACAGGGGCAGGCGCCTATGGCTACACCTTC.

The CDR3 nucleotides read TGTGCCTGGAGTCCTACCCCCGGACAGTTTATTAATTCACCCCTCCACTTT. Translating it yields CAWSPTPGQFINSPLHF. V gene TRBV30 combines with J gene TRBJ1-6, with D perhaps matching TRBD1 (6 bases). V lost 2 bases, J lost 6 bases, and 20 bases lay in between. Germline CDR1 reads GTSNPN; CDR2 reads SVGIG (reference sequence). This CDR3 has 17 residues.

The chain is built from TRBV19 and TRBJ1-5; D not resolved. The CDR3 consists of 12 residues. V lost 7 bases and J lost 9, with 13 bases in between. The germline V gene encodes CDR1 LNHDA and CDR2 SQIVND (reference sequence). CDR3 in DNA: TGTGCCAGTATGGGCGTAGCGGGGCCCCAGCATTTT. It is translated as CASMGVAGPQHF.

This sequence joins TRBV5-1 and TRBJ1-5; no clear D gene. Trimming stripped 0 bases from V and 13 bases from J, with 23 bases between. This CDR3 has 16 residues. Germline-derived CDR1 and CDR2 are SGHRS and YFSETQ. The CDR3 protein is CASSLGPSDPGSGQHF. The CDR3 DNA sequence: TGCGCCAGCAGCTTGGGCCCCTCGGATCCCGGGTCCGGTCAGCATTTT.

The V call is TRBV9, the J call TRBJ2-5, with D unresolved. Looked up from germline, CDR1 is SGDLS and CDR2 is YYNGEE. This CDR3 is 13 amino acids long. Trimming took off 0 bases at V and 1 base at J, with 4 bases between the two ends. DNA of the CDR3: TGTGCCAGCAGCGTAGCTCCCCAAGAGACCCAGTACTTC. It is translated as CASSVAPQETQYF. Using reference TRBV9 and TRBJ2-5 for the parts outside the CDR3, the full variable domain is DSGVTQTPKHLITATGQRVTLRCSPRSGDLSVYWYQQSLDQGLQFLIQYYNGEERAKGNILERFSAQQFPDLHSELNLSSLELGDSALYFCASSVAPQETQYFGPGTRLLVL.

This clone was recorded once. This rearrangement joins TRBV6-5 to TRBJ1-3, with 7 bases identical to TRBD1. Trimming took 2 bases from V and 2 from J; bases not matched to a gene: 6. CDR1 MNHEY and CDR2 SVGAGI come from the germline V gene. The CDR3 is 16 amino acids. The CDR3 region has the DNA TGTGCCAGCAGTTACGAGGCTACAGGGGCTGGAAACACCATATATTTT. This sequence encodes CASSYEATGAGNTIYF.

This clone occurred once. The chain joins TRBV10-3 to TRBJ1-3; D call uncertain. The germline V and J ends were trimmed by 0 bases and 4 bases, with 7 bases remaining between them. The CDR3 has 14 residues. The germline gives CDR1 ENHRY, CDR2 SYGVKD. The CDR3 nucleotides read TGTGCCATCAGTGAGTCGTCCACAGGAAACACCATATATTTT. Its protein product is CAISESSTGNTIYF.

The chain is built from TRBV20-1 and TRBJ1-5, with no clear D. This CDR3 region has 14 residues. The germline CDR1 and CDR2 sequences are DFQATT and SNEGSKA (reference sequence). Trimming left V 3 bases short and J 0 bases short, with 9 bases between. CDR3: CSASPINSNQPQHF. The DNA of the CDR3 is TGCAGTGCTAGTCCCATCAATAGCAATCAGCCCCAGCATTTT.

The rearrangement links TRBV10-3 to TRBJ2-1, with 7 bases aligning to TRBD1. Germline CDR1 ENHRY, CDR2 SYGVKD. This CDR3 is built from 15 residues. J was trimmed by 1 base and V by 2 bases; bases with no gene match: 2. The CDR3 DNA reads as TGTGCCATCAGTGAGGGACAGGTGTCCTACAATGAGCAGTTCTTC. This sequence encodes CAISEGQVSYNEQFF.

The rearrangement links TRBV18 to TRBJ2-2; D is unclear. Looked up from germline, CDR1 is KGHSH and CDR2 is LQKENI. Trimming left V 4 bases short and J 4 bases short, with 4 bases between. This CDR3 is built from 12 residues. This chain's CDR3 is CASSRRTGELFF. The CDR3, as DNA: TGTGCCAGCTCACGTCGCACCGGGGAGCTGTTTTTT.

The V and J genes are TRBV10-2 and TRBJ2-7, with a tentative D call TRBD2 (6 bases). Germline CDR1 and CDR2: WSHSY and SAAADI. The CDR3 extends over 16 amino acids. V lost 0 bases and J lost 3, with 15 bases in between. The CDR3 coding sequence is TGCGCCAGCAGTGAGTCGGGAGGATGGGATATCTACGAGCAGTACGTC. The encoded protein is CASSESGGWDIYEQYV.

The rearrangement joins TRBV2 to TRBJ2-6; D is unclear. Trimming cost V 8 bases and J 1 base, with 15 bases left between them. Germline CDR1 reads SNHLY; CDR2 reads FYNNEI. This CDR3 has 16 residues. CDR3 region: CASHRRGRSGANVLTF. CDR3 sequence (DNA): TGTGCCAGCCACCGACGAGGTCGGTCTGGGGCCAACGTCCTGACTTTC.

This clone was observed a handful of times. The V gene is TRBV5-6, the J gene TRBJ1-5, with a weak D call TRBD1 (6 bases). The CDR3 is 13 residues long. V lost 3 bases and J 6 bases, leaving 10 bases between the germline ends. The germline gives CDR1 SGHDT, CDR2 YYEEEE. As DNA, the CDR3 is TGTGCCAGCAGCTATTCCAGGGGTCAGCCCCAGCATTTT. This sequence encodes CASSYSRGQPQHF.